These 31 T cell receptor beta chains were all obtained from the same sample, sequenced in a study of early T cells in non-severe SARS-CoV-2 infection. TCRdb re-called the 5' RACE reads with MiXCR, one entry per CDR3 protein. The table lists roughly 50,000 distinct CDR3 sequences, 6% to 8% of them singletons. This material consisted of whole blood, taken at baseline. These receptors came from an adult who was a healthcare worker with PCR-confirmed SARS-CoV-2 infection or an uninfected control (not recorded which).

The CDR3 loop reads CASSQDPTSGSYNEQFF. Written as DNA, the CDR3 is TGTGCCAGCAGCCAAGATCCGACTAGCGGATCCTACAATGAGCAGTTCTTC. The chain is built from TRBV3-1 and TRBJ2-1; 9 bases fit TRBD2. Germline loops: CDR1 LGHDT, CDR2 YNNKEL (reference sequence). There are 17 residues in the CDR3. The V gene end was trimmed by 0 bases and the J gene end by 1 base; junction bases not matched to a gene: 4.

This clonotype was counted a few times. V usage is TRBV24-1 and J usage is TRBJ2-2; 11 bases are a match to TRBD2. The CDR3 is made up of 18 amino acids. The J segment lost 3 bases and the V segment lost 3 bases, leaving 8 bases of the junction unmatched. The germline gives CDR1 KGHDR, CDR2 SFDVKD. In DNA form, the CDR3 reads TGTGCCACCAGTGATGTACTAGCGGGAGCGGTTGACACCGGGGAGCTGTTTTTT. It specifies CATSDVLAGAVDTGELFF.

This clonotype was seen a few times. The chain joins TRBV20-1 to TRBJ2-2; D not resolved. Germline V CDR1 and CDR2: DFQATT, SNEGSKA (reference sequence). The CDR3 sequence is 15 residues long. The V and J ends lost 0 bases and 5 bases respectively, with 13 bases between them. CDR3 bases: TGCAGTGCTAGAGAGCGCAGGCCTAGAACCGGGGAGCTGTTTTTT. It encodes CSARERRPRTGELFF.

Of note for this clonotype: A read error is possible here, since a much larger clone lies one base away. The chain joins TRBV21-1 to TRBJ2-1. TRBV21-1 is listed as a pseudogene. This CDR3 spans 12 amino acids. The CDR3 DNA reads TGTGCCAGCAGCAGAGCAGGCGATGAGCAGTTCTTC. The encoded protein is CASSRAGDEQFF.

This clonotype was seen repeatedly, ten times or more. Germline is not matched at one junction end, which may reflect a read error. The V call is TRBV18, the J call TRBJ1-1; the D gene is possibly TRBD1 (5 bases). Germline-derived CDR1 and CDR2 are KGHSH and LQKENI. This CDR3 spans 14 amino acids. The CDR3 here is CASSPRDGGADLIF. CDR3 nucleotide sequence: TGTGCCAGCTCACCAAGGGACGGCGGGGCCGATTTAATCTTT.

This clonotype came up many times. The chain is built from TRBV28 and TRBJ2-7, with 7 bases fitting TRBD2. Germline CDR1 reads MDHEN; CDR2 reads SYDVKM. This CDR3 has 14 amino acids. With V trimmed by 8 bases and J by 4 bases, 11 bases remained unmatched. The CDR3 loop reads CASRREGPNYEQYF. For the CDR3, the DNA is TGTGCCAGCCGAAGGGAGGGCCCCAATTACGAGCAGTACTTC.

CDR3 protein: CASSPFESTDTQYF. CDR3 coding DNA: TGTGCCAGCAGCCCCTTTGAGAGCACAGATACGCAGTATTTT. The genes are TRBV11-3 and TRBJ2-3; D uncertain. Trimming pared 5 bases from V and 0 bases from J, leaving 9 bases between. This CDR3 has 14 amino acids. CDR1 is SGHNT and CDR2 is YENEEA in the germline V gene.

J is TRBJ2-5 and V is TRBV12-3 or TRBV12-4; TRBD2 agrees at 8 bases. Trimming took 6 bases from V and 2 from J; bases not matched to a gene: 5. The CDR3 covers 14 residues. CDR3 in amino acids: CASSISGAQETQYF. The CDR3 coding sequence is TGTGCCAGCAGCATTAGCGGGGCACAAGAGACCCAGTACTTC.

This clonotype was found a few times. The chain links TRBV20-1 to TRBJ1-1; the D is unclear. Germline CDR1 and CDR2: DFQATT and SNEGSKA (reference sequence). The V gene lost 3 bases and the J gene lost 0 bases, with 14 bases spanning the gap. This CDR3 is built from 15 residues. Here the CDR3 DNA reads TGCAGTGCTAGCTCCCGCAGGCCGATGAACACTGAAGCTTTCTTT. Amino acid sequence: CSASSRRPMNTEAFF.

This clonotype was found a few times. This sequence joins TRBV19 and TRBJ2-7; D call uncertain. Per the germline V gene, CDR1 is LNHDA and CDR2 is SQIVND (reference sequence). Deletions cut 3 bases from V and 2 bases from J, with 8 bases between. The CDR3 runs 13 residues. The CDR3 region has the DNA TGTGCCAGTAGTATTTACGGAACCTACGAGCAGTACTTC. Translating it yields CASSIYGTYEQYF.

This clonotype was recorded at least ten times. The CDR3: CASSLTRGGSTYNEQFF. CDR3 DNA sequence: TGTGCCAGCAGCCTTACCAGGGGAGGGTCAACCTACAATGAGCAGTTCTTC. This chain connects TRBV27 to TRBJ2-1; D may be TRBD2 (7 bases). Trimming pared 6 bases from V and 2 bases from J, leaving 20 bases between. This CDR3 has 17 residues. Germline V gene lookup returns CDR1 MNHEY and CDR2 SMNVEV (reference sequence).

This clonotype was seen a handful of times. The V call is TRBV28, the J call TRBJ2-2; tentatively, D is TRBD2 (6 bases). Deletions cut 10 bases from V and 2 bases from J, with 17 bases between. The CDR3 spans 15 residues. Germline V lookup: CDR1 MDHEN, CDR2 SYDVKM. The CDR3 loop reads CATLAAGLNTGELFF. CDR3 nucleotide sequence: TGTGCCACCCTTGCGGCAGGACTAAACACCGGGGAGCTGTTTTTT. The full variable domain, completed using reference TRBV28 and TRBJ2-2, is DVKVTQSSRYLVKRTGEKVFLECVQDMDHENMFWYRQDPGLGLRLIYFSYDVKMKEKGDIPEGYSVSREKKERFSLILESASTNQTSMYLCATLAAGLNTGELFFGEGSRLTVL.

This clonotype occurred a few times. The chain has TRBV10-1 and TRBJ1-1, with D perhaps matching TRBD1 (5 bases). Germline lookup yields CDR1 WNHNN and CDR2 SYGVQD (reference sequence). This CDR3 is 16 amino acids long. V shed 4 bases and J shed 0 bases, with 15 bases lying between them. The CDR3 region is CASSGQGSGVNTEAFF. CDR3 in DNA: TGCGCCAGCAGTGGCCAAGGGTCGGGGGTGAACACTGAAGCTTTCTTT.

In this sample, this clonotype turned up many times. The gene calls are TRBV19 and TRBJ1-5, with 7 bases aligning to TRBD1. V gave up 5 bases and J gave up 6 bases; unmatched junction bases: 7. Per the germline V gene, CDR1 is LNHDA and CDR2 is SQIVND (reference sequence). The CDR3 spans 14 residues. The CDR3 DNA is TGTGCCAGTAGTGATTTACAGGGGATTCAGCCCCAGCATTTT. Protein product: CASSDLQGIQPQHF.

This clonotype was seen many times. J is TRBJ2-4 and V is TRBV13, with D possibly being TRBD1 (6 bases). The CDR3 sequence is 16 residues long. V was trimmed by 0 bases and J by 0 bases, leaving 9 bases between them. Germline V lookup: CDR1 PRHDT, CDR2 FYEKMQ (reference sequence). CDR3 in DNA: TGTGCCAGCAGCTTAGGGCAGGGGCTAGCCAAAAACATTCAGTACTTC. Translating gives CASSLGQGLAKNIQYF.

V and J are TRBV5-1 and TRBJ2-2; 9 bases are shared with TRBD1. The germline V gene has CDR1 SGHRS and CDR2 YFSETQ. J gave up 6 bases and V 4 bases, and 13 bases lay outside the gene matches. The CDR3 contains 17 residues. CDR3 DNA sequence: TGCGCCAGCAGCGGAACCCGGGACAGGGTTCTGCCCGGGGAGCTGTTTTTT. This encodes CASSGTRDRVLPGELFF. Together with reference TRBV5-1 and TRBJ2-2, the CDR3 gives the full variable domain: KAGVTQTPRYLIKTRGQQVTLSCSPISGHRSVSWYQQTPGQGLQFLFEYFSETQRNKGNFPGRFSGRQFSNSRSEMNVSTLELGDSALYLCASSGTRDRVLPGELFFGEGSRLTVL.

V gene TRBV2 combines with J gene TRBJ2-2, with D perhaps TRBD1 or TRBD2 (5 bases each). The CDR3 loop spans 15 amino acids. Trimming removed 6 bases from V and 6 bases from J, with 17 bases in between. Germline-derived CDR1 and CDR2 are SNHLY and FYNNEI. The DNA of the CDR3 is TGTGCCAGCAGCTGGGGGTGGAGCCAAGCCGGGGAGCTGTTTTTT. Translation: CASSWGWSQAGELFF.

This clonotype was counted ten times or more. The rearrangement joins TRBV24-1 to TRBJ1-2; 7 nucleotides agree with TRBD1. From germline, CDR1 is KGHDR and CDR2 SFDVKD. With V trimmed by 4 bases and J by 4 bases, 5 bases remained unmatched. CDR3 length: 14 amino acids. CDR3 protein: CATSDTGTAYGYTF. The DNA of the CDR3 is TGTGCCACCAGTGACACCGGGACAGCCTATGGCTACACCTTC.

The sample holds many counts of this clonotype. The CDR3 DNA reads as TGTGCCAGCAGTAGGACGTGGGACACTGAAGCTTTCTTT. It encodes CASSRTWDTEAFF. V usage is TRBV6-1 and J usage is TRBJ1-1; D is unclear. This CDR3 spans 13 amino acids. Trimming removed 5 bases from V and 3 bases from J, with 10 bases in between. CDR1 and CDR2 from the germline V gene are MNHNS and SASEGT.

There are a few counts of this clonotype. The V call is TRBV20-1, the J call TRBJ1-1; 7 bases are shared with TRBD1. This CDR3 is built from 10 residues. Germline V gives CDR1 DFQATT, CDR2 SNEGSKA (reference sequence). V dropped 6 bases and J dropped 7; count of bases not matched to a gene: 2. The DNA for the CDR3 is TGCAGTGCACGGGACAGTGAAGCTTTCTTT. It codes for CSARDSEAFF.

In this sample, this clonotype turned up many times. CDR3 protein: CASSYFTLGEQFF. CDR3 DNA sequence: TGTGCCAGCAGCTACTTCACCCTCGGTGAGCAGTTCTTC. The rearrangement joins TRBV7-2 to TRBJ2-1, with unresolved D. CDR3 length: 13 residues. From germline, CDR1 is SGHTA and CDR2 FQGNSA. V lost 4 bases and J 9 bases, leaving 13 bases between the germline ends.

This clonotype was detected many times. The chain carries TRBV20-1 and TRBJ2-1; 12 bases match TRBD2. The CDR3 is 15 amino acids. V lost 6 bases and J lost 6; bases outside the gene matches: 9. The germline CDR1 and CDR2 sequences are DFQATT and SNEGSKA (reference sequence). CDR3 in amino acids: CSARPPGLAGNEQFF. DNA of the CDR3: TGCAGTGCAAGACCCCCGGGACTAGCGGGCAATGAGCAGTTCTTC.

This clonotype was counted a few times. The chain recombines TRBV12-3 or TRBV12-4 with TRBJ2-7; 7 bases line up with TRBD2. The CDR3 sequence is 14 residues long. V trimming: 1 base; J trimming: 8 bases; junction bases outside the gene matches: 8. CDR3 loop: CASSLGTREIKQYF. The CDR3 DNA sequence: TGTGCCAGCAGTTTAGGGACTAGGGAAATCAAGCAGTACTTC.

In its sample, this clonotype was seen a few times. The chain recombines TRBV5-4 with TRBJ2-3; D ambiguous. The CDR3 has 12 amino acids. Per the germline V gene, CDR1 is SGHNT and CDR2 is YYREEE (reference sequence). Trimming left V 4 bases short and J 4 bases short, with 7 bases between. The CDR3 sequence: CASSPIPDTQYF. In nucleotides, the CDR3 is TGTGCCAGCAGCCCCATTCCAGATACGCAGTATTTT.

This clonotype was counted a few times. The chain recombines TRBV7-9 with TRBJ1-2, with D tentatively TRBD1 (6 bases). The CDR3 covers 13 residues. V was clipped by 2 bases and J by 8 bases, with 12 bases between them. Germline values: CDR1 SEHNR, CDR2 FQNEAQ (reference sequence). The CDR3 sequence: CASSLFQGIGYTF. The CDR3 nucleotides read TGTGCCAGCAGCTTATTCCAGGGGATAGGCTACACCTTC.

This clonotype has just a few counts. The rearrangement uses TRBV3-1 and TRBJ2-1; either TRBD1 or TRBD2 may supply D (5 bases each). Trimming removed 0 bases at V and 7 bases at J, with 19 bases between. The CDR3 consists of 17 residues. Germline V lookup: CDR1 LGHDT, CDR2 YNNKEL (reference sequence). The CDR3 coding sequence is TGTGCCAGCAGCCAAGATCCCGGGGCCAGGGCGGTAAATGAGCAGTTCTTC. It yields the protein CASSQDPGARAVNEQFF.

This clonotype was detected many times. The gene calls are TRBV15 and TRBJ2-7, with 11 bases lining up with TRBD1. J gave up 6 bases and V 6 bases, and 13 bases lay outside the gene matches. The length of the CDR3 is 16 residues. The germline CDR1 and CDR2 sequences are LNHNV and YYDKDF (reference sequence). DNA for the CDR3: TGTGCCACCAGTGAGGAAACTGGGACAGGGGGTTTCGAGCAGTACTTC. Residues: CATSEETGTGGFEQYF.

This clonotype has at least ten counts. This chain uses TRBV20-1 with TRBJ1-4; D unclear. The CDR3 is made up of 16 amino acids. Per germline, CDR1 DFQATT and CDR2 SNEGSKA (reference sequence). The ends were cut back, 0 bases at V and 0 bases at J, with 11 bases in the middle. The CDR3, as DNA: TGCAGTGCTAGAGATTCGGGTTTTGCAACTAATGAAAAACTGTTTTTT. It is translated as CSARDSGFATNEKLFF.

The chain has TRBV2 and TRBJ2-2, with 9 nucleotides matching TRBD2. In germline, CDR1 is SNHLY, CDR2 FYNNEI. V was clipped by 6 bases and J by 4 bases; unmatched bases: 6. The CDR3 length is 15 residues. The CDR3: CASRVSGSRTGELFF. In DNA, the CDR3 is TGTGCCAGCAGAGTTAGCGGGAGTCGCACCGGGGAGCTGTTTTTT.

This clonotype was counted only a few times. The CDR3 DNA reads as TGTGCCAGCAGTTTGGGGAGATACCAAGAGACCCAGTACTTC. Protein: CASSLGRYQETQYF. This chain joins TRBV12-3 or TRBV12-4 and TRBJ2-5, with a possible D match to TRBD2 (5 bases). V was shortened by 3 bases and J by 0 bases, with 8 bases between the two germline ends. The CDR3 runs 14 residues.

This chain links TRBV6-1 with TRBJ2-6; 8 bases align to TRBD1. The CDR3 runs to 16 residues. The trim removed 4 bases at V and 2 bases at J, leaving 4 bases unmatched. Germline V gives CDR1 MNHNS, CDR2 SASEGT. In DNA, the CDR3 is TGTGCCAGCAGTGGACAGGGGATTCCTGGGGCCAACGTCCTGACTTTC. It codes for CASSGQGIPGANVLTF.